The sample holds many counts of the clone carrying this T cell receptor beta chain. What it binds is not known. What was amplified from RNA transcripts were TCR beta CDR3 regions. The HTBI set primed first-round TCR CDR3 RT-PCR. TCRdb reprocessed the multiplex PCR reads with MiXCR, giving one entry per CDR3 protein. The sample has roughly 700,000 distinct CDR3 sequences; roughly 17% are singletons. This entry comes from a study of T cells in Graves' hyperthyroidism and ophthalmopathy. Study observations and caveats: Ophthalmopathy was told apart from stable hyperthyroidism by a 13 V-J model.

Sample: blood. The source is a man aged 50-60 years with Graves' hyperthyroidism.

In nucleotides, the CDR3 is TGTGCCATCAGTGAGGGCACTGACGCTAATTCACCCCTCCACTTT. Residues: CAISEGTDANSPLHF. The chain is built from TRBV10-3 and TRBJ1-6; D is unresolved. Looked up from germline, CDR1 is ENHRY and CDR2 is SYGVKD. This CDR3 is built from 15 residues. V was trimmed by 2 bases and J by 6 bases, leaving 11 bases between them.